This entry features one TCR beta chain sequence. This entry belongs to a study of control samples from healthy donors and cancer patients. The data were produced by immunoSEQ multiplex PCR, yet TCRdb's version contains in-frame clones alone and is incomplete. The sample yields some 120,000 clones, about 88% seen once. The CDR3 spans 15 residues. The junction had 7 bases not matched to a gene; V was cut back by 5 bases and J by 4 bases. The V gene's germline CDR1 is MNHEY and CDR2 SVGAGI. The rearrangement joins TRBV6-5 to TRBJ2-7; 11 positions agree with TRBD1. What was sequenced was blood. This sequence originates from a man in his fifties or sixties in good health. The CDR3 DNA is TGTGCCAGCAGTCGGGGACAGGGGGGCCCGTACGAGCAGTACTTC. Its translation: CASSRGQGGPYEQYF.